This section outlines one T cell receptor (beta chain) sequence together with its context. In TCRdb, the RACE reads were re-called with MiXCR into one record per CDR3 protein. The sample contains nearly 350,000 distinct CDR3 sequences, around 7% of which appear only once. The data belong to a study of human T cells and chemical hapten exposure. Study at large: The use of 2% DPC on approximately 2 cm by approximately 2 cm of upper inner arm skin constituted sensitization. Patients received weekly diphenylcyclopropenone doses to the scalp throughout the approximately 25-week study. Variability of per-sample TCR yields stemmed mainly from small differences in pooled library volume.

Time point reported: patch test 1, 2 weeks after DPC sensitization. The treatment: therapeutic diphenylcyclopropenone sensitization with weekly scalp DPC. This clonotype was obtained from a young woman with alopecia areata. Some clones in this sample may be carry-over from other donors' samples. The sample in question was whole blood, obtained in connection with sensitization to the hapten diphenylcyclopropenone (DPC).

The CDR3 bases are TGTGCCAGCAGTTTGAGTAAGATGCGGCCCGAGCAGTACTTC. Protein sequence: CASSLSKMRPEQYF. The chain joins TRBV12-3 or TRBV12-4 to TRBJ2-7; no clear D gene. Trimming took 3 bases from V and 6 from J, leaving 15 bases between them. This CDR3 region has 14 residues.